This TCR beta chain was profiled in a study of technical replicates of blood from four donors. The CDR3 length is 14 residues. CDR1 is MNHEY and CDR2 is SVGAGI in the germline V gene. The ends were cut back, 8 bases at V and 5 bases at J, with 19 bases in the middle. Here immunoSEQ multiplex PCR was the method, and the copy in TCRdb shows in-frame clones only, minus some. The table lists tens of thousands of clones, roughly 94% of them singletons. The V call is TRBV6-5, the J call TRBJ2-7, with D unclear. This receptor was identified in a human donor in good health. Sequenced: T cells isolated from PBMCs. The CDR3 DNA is TGTGCCAGCCGCCAATGGAGTCACGAACACGAGCAGTACTTC. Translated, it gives CASRQWSHEHEQYF.